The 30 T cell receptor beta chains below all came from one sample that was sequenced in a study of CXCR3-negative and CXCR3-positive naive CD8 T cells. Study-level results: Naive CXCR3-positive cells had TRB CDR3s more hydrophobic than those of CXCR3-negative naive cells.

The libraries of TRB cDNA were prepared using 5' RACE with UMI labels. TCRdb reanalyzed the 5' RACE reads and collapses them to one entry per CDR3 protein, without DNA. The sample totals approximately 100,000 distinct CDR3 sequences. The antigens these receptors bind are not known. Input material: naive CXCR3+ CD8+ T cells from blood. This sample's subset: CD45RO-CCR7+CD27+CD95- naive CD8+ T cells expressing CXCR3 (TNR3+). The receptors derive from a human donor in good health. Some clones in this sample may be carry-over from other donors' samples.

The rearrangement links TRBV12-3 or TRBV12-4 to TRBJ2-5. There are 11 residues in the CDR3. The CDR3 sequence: CASGFWETQYF.

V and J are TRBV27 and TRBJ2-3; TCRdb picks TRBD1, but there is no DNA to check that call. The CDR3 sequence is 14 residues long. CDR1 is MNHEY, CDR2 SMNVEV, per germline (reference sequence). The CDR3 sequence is CASSFPAAPDTQYF.

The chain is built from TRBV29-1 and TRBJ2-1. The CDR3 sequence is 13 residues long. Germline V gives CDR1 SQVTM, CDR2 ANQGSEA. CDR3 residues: CSVEVQDYNEQFF.

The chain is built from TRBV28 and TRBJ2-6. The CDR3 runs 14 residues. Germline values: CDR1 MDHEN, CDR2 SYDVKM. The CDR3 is CASKSLSGANVLTF.

The CDR3 reads CASSSGPNTEAFF. The chain is built from TRBV9 and TRBJ1-1. The CDR3 totals 13 residues. The germline V gene encodes CDR1 SGDLS and CDR2 YYNGEE.

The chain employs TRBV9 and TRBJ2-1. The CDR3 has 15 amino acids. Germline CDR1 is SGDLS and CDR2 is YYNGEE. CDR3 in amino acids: CASSETTSSYNEQFF.

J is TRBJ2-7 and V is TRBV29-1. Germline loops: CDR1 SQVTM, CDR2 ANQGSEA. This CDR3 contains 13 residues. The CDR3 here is CSAWTDSSYEQYF.

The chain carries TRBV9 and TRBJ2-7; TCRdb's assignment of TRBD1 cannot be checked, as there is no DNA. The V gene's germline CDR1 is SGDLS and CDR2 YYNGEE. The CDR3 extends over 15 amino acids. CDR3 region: CASSVGDRGSYEQYF.

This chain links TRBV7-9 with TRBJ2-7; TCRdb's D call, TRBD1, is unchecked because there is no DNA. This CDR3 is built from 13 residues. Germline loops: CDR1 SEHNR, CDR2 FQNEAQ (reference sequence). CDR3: CASSFPGDYEQYF.

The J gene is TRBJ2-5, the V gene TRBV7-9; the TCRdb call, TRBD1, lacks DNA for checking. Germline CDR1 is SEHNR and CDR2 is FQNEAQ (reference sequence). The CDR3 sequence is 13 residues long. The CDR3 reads CASSPRTEETQYF.

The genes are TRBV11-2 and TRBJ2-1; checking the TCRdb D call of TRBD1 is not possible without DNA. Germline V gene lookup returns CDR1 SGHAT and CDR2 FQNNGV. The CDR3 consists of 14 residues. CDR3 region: CASSPLDTSNEQFF.

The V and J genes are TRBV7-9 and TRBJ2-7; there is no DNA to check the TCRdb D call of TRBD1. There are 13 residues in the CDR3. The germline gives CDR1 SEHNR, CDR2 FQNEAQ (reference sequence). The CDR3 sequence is CASSGPGSYEQYF.

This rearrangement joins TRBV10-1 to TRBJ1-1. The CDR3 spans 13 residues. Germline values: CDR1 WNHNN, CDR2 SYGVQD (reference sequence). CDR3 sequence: CASSESRGTEAFF.

CDR3 sequence reads: CASSFLLTGEDTGELFF. V is TRBV5-6 and J is TRBJ2-2; the TCRdb call, TRBD1, lacks DNA for checking. The V gene's germline CDR1 is SGHDT and CDR2 YYEEEE. The CDR3 is 17 residues long. Based on the CDR3 plus reference TRBV5-6 and TRBJ2-2, the full variable domain is DAGVTQSPTHLIKTRGQQVTLRCSPKSGHDTVSWYQQALGQGPQFIFQYYEEEERQRGNFPDRFSGHQFPNYSSELNVNALLLGDSALYLCASSFLLTGEDTGELFFGEGSRLTVL.

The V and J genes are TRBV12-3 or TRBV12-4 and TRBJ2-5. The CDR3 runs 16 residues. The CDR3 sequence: CASSLAAGQYQETQYF.

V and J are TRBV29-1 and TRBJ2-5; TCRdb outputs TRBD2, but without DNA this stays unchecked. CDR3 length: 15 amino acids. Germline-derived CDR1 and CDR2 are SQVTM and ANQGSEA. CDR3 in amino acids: CSVSGLEEYQETQYF.

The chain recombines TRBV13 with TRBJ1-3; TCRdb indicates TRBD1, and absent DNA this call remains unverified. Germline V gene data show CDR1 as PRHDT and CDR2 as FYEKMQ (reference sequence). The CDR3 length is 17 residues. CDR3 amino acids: CASSFGQGGFSGNTIYF.

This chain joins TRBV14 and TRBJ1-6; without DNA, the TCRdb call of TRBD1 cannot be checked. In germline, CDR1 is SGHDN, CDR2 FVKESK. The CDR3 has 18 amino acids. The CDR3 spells CASSHKNRDSSYNSPLHF.

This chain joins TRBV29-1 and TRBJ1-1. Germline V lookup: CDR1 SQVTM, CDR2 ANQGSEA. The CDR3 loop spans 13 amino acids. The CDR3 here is CGVEGYGATEAFF.

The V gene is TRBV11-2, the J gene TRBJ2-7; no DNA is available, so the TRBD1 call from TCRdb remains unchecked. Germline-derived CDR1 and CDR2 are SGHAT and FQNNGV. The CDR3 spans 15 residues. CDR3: CASSLDPGQAQEQYF.

CDR3: CASSLESLMRGKRGLMNTEAFF. The gene calls are TRBV11-3 and TRBJ1-1. Germline V gives CDR1 SGHNT, CDR2 YENEEA. This CDR3 region has 22 residues.

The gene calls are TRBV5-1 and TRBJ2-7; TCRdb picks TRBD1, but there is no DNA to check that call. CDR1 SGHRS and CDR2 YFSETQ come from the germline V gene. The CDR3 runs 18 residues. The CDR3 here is CASSSSNPTTGFAYEQYF.

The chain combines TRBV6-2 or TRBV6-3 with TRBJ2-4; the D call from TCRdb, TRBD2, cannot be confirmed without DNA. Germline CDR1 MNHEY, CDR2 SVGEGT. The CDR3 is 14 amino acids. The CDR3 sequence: CASSYWGEANIQYF.

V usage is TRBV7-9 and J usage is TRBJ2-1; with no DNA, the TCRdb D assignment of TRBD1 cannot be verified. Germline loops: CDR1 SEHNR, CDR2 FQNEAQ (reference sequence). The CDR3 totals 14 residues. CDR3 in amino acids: CASSLGTSANEQLF.

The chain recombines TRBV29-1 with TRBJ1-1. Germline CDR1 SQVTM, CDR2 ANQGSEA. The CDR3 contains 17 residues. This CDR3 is CSVVPTGHQPSNTEAFF.

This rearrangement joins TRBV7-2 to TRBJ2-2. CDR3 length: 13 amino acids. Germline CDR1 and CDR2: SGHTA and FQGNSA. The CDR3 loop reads CASSIYIAGELFF.

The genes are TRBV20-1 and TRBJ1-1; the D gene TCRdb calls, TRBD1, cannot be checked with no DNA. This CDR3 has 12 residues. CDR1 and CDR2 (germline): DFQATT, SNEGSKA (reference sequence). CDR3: CSAGSTEIEAFF.

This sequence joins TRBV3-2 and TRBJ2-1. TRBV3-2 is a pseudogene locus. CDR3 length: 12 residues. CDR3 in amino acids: CASSQERRPRFF.

The CDR3 loop is CATLGLAGSPAYNEQFF. J is TRBJ2-1 and V is TRBV19; TCRdb designates TRBD2, a call that cannot be tested without DNA. Germline-derived CDR1 and CDR2 are LNHDA and SQIVND (reference sequence). The CDR3 contains 17 residues.

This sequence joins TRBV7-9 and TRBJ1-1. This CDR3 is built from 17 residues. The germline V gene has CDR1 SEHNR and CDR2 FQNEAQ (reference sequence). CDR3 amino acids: CASTEVVWGKVNTEAFF.